This T cell receptor beta chain came from a study of T cell repertoires in cytomegalovirus infection. CDR3 length equals 18 residues. Germline-derived CDR1 and CDR2 are MDHEN and SYDVKM. The trim removed 2 bases at V and 3 bases at J, leaving 15 bases unmatched. This clonotype was detected ten times or more. TCRdb re-analysed the reads in MiXCR, keeping a single row per CDR3 protein. The data contain 450,000 to 600,000 distinct CDR3 sequences, around 11% of them singletons. Source material: PBMCs. The V and J genes are TRBV28 and TRBJ1-1; 7 nucleotides match TRBD1. This receptor was identified in a human donor in good health (CMV status not recorded). Some clones in this sample may be carry-over from other donors' samples. The CDR3 is CASSLHGRTGQGYTEAFF. The CDR3 DNA is TGTGCCAGCAGTTTACACGGGAGGACAGGCCAGGGGTACACTGAAGCTTTCTTT.